What follows is one T cell receptor beta chain and its context. The material for each subset, its genomic DNA, was split evenly across several immunoSEQ plates. Unsorted PBMCs provided DNA that was sequenced on ten immunoSEQ deep assay plates. The assay was immunoSEQ multiplex PCR, and TCRdb's table has in-frame clones only and misses some. Here the sample spans around 500,000 clones, around three quarters being singletons. This sample was taken from a study of shared clonotypes between healthy human individuals. Every donor was a Caucasian adult from Nashville, Tennessee. This clonotype was sampled from a woman in her forties in good health. Some clones in this sample may be carry-over from other donors' samples. The sample was PBMCs.

CDR3 sequence (DNA): TGTGCCAGCTCACCGACTAGCGGGGTCTACAATGAGCAGTTCTTC. Encoded protein: CASSPTSGVYNEQFF. The chain combines TRBV18 with TRBJ2-1, with 11 bases identical to TRBD2. Germline lookup yields CDR1 KGHSH and CDR2 LQKENI. After removal of 3 bases from V and 3 bases from J, the junction contained 1 base not matched to a gene. The CDR3 sequence is 15 residues long.